The 16 T cell receptor beta chains in this list originate from one sample, sequenced in a study of beta chain features in type 1 diabetes. These TCRs are of unknown antigen specificity. Expressed TCRB transcripts got sequenced, as all isolated RNA was reverse transcribed. Produced via immunoSEQ multiplex PCR; TCRdb's table is partial and in-frame only. The table lists over 20,000 clones, approximately 53% of them singletons. Overall study results and limits: Among patients with Type 1 diabetes, TCRB CDR3s were moderately but significantly shorter in every one of the four CD4+ subsets.

The sample taken for sequencing was stem cell memory CD4+ T cells from blood. The source of these receptors is a man aged 25-45 years with type 1 diabetes.

The rearrangement joins TRBV6-5 to TRBJ2-7; 8 nucleotides align to TRBD1. CDR3 size: 14 residues. Germline V gives CDR1 MNHEY, CDR2 SVGAGI. Losses at the gene ends were 5 bases for V and 2 bases for J; bases not matched to a gene: 5. In DNA form, the CDR3 reads TGTGCCAGCAGTATACGACAGGGGCCCTACGAGCAGTACTTC. It translates to CASSIRQGPYEQYF.

This clone was counted only a few times. The chain carries TRBV4-2 and TRBJ1-4; 10 bases agree with TRBD1. The CDR3 sequence is 16 residues long. V trimming: 4 bases; J trimming: 4 bases; junction bases outside the gene matches: 6. Germline CDR1 reads LGHNA; CDR2 reads YNFKEQ. The CDR3 DNA follows: TGTGCCAGCAGCCGCATCGGGACAGGGGATAATGAAAAACTGTTTTTT. Its translation: CASSRIGTGDNEKLFF.

This clone has more than one count but fewer than ten. This chain uses TRBV12-5 with TRBJ2-1; possible D gene TRBD1, 6 bases. The CDR3 consists of 15 residues. With 5 bases removed from V and 6 bases from J, the gap between germline ends came to 17 bases. The germline V gene has CDR1 LGHNT and CDR2 FRNRAP. CDR3 in amino acids: CASGPGQLGANEQFF. CDR3 nucleotides: TGTGCTAGTGGTCCAGGACAGCTCGGGGCCAATGAGCAGTTCTTC.

The chain's CDR3 is CASSLEGNTEAFF. CDR3 coding DNA: TGTGCCAGCAGCCTAGAGGGGAACACTGAAGCTTTCTTT. The chain uses TRBV27 and TRBJ1-1, with D unclear. Trimming took off 6 bases at V and 1 base at J, with 9 bases between the two ends. Germline values: CDR1 MNHEY, CDR2 SMNVEV (reference sequence). This CDR3 comprises 13 residues.

The J gene is TRBJ2-7, the V gene TRBV13; TRBD2 agrees at 7 bases. Looked up from germline, CDR1 is PRHDT and CDR2 is FYEKMQ (reference sequence). J gave up 1 base and V 1 base, and 1 base lay outside the gene matches. This CDR3 is 14 amino acids long. This CDR3 is CASSLASGSYEQYF. CDR3 nucleotide sequence: TGTGCCAGCAGCTTAGCTAGCGGATCCTACGAGCAGTACTTC.

The gene calls are TRBV6-6 and TRBJ2-1, with 9 nucleotides matching TRBD2. The CDR3 is made up of 13 amino acids. V dropped 0 bases and J dropped 10; count of bases not matched to a gene: 1. Germline lookup yields CDR1 MNHNY and CDR2 SVGAGI (reference sequence). Here the CDR3 DNA reads TGTGCCAGCAGTTACTCGCGGGAGGGAGAGCAGTTCTTC. As protein: CASSYSREGEQFF.

This chain connects TRBV30 to TRBJ1-1; unclear D gene. V was cut by 4 bases and J by 2 bases, with 8 bases left in between. The CDR3 spans 12 residues. Germline assignment: CDR1 GTSNPN and CDR2 SVGIG (reference sequence). DNA of the CDR3: TGTGCCTGGAATGGCCCCAACACTGAAGCTTTCTTT. Translating it yields CAWNGPNTEAFF.

The V call is TRBV4-1, the J call TRBJ2-3; the match to TRBD2 covers 13 bases. CDR1 and CDR2 (germline): MGHRA, YSYEKL. With 2 bases clipped from V and 1 base from J, the junction kept 3 bases outside the gene matches. The CDR3 has 17 amino acids. The CDR3 loop is CASSQPTSGRGTDTQYF. CDR3 sequence (DNA): TGCGCCAGCAGCCAACCTACTAGCGGGAGGGGCACAGATACGCAGTATTTT.

J is TRBJ1-6 and V is TRBV9; D gene ambiguous. The CDR3 covers 14 residues. Germline CDR1 SGDLS, CDR2 YYNGEE. V dropped 2 bases and J dropped 9 bases, with 12 bases sitting between them. The CDR3 region has the DNA TGTGCCAGCAGCGTGAGAGCCGAGAGTTCACCCCTCCACTTT. Protein sequence: CASSVRAESSPLHF.

The rearrangement uses TRBV5-1 and TRBJ2-7; weak D call: TRBD1 (6 bases). V lost 3 bases, J lost 2 bases, and 12 bases lay in between. This CDR3 is built from 14 residues. The germline CDR1 and CDR2 sequences are SGHRS and YFSETQ. The CDR3: CASSSGTTTYEQYF. The CDR3 DNA is TGCGCCAGCAGCTCCGGGACAACCACCTACGAGCAGTACTTC.

This clone was found once. V usage is TRBV4-1 and J usage is TRBJ2-5, with D possibly TRBD2 on 6 matching bases. CDR1 is MGHRA and CDR2 is YSYEKL in the germline V gene. This CDR3 has 17 amino acids. The V and J ends lost 5 bases and 11 bases respectively, with 30 bases between them. The DNA for the CDR3 is TGCGCCAGCAGCACGACACCGAGCGGGTGGTCTACGGGAGAGCAGTACTTC. Protein product: CASSTTPSGWSTGEQYF.

The V call is TRBV27, the J call TRBJ2-3; D possibly corresponds to TRBD2 (6 bases). With 3 bases removed from V and 5 bases from J, the gap between germline ends came to 18 bases. Germline loops: CDR1 MNHEY, CDR2 SMNVEV (reference sequence). The CDR3 loop spans 16 amino acids. Written as DNA, the CDR3 is TGTGCCAGCAGTTTGGAGTGGCCTAGCGCCGGAGATACGCAGTATTTT. Its protein product is CASSLEWPSAGDTQYF.

The chain recombines TRBV29-1 with TRBJ1-2, with a weak D call TRBD1 (5 bases). The germline V and J ends were trimmed by 4 bases and 7 bases, with 16 bases remaining between them. CDR3 length: 13 amino acids. Germline values: CDR1 SQVTM, CDR2 ANQGSEA. Here the CDR3 reads CSVGSDPGGGYTF. CDR3 nucleotide sequence: TGCAGCGTTGGTTCCGACCCCGGGGGTGGCTACACCTTC.

The gene calls are TRBV7-9 and TRBJ1-1; D is perhaps TRBD1 (5 bases). The CDR3 loop spans 16 amino acids. Germline V gives CDR1 SEHNR, CDR2 FQNEAQ (reference sequence). V lost 0 bases and J lost 1, with 12 bases in between. CDR3 sequence reads: CASSLAQGSGNTEAFF. In nucleotides, the CDR3 is TGTGCCAGCAGCTTAGCGCAGGGTTCAGGGAACACTGAAGCTTTCTTT.

The gene calls are TRBV27 and TRBJ1-5, with 7 bases identical to TRBD1. Trimming took 5 bases from V and 4 from J; bases not matched to a gene: 5. The V gene's germline CDR1 is MNHEY and CDR2 SMNVEV (reference sequence). This CDR3 is 14 amino acids long. CDR3 loop: CASSRGQKNQPQHF. The CDR3 bases are TGTGCCAGCAGTAGGGGACAGAAGAATCAGCCCCAGCATTTT.

This clone has a handful of counts. V usage is TRBV5-1 and J usage is TRBJ2-1; D might be TRBD1 (6 bases). With 5 bases removed from V and 8 bases from J, the gap between germline ends came to 20 bases. The CDR3 loop spans 15 amino acids. Germline assignment: CDR1 SGHRS and CDR2 YFSETQ. CDR3 region: CASRPMDRGLDEQFF. CDR3 in DNA: TGCGCCAGCAGACCGATGGACAGAGGTCTGGATGAGCAGTTCTTC.